These T cell receptor beta chains were read from a single sample in a study of immune evolution from preneoplasia to lung adenocarcinoma. TCRdb keeps only in-frame clones here, not all; method: immunoSEQ multiplex PCR. The table has about 6,300 clones, less than 80% seen once; the top ten hold more than 7.5%. Sequencing used FFPE minimally invasive lung adenocarcinoma tissue. All receptors come from a person between 60 and 79 years old with lung adenocarcinoma. CDR3s include the opening cysteine and the closing phenylalanine or tryptophan. The order of the fields is V gene, D gene, J gene, clone size, CDR3 DNA, CDR3 protein. The D gene is left open where the match is weak. Some rows mark clone size as missing; the rest say once, few, many or name a class of expanded clone.

V: TRBV2
D: -
J: TRBJ2-3
size: large
DNA: TGTGCCAGCACGCGGCCGCCTCGAGATACGCAGTATTTT
CDR3: CASTRPPRDTQYF

V: TRBV27
D: TRBD2
J: TRBJ2-7
size: -
DNA: TGTGCCAGCAGTTTCGGTAGCGGGCCCTCCTACGAGCAGTACTTC
CDR3: CASSFGSGPSYEQYF

V: TRBV5-1
D: -
J: TRBJ2-3
size: -
DNA: TGCGCCAGCAGCTTGGCCTTGGGAAGCGGTACGCAGTATTTT
CDR3: CASSLALGSGTQYF

V: TRBV9
D: TRBD2
J: TRBJ2-3
size: -
DNA: TGTACCAGCAGCGTAGCGAGCGGGAGTACAGATACGCAGTATTTT
CDR3: CTSSVASGSTDTQYF

V: TRBV5-5
D: TRBD2
J: TRBJ2-5
size: -
DNA: TGTGCCAGCAGCTCGGGGGGCGTCCCGGGACTAGCGGGAGGAGAGACCCAGTACTTC
CDR3: CASSSGGVPGLAGGETQYF

V: TRBV21-1
D: -
J: TRBJ2-7
size: -
DNA: TGTGCCAGCAGCAAAGTCTCTTTAGCGGGAGGGTACGAGCAGTACTTC
CDR3: CASSKVSLAGGYEQYF

V: TRBV9
D: -
J: TRBJ2-6
size: -
DNA: TGTGCCAGCACCTTGGGGGCTGGGGCCAACGTCCTGACTTTC
CDR3: CASTLGAGANVLTF

V: TRBV2
D: -
J: TRBJ2-7
size: -
DNA: TGTGCCAGCGACGGGCCCCTTCAGTACGAGCAGTACTTC
CDR3: CASDGPLQYEQYF

V: TRBV28
D: -
J: TRBJ2-1
size: -
DNA: TGTGCCGGTTCCGGGACGGCGGGGTACAATGAGCAGTTCTTC
CDR3: CAGSGTAGYNEQFF

V: TRBV6-5
D: -
J: TRBJ2-3
size: -
DNA: TGTGCCAGCAGTTACTCGCGGAGCACAGATACGCAGTATTTT
CDR3: CASSYSRSTDTQYF

V: TRBV28
D: -
J: TRBJ1-5
size: -
DNA: TGTGCCAGCAGTTACTCCGACGGGAGCAATCAGCCCCAGCATTTT
CDR3: CASSYSDGSNQPQHF

V: TRBV28
D: TRBD1
J: TRBJ1-1
size: -
DNA: TGTGCCAGCAGACCACAGGGGGAGGCTTTCTTT
CDR3: CASRPQGEAFF

V: TRBV6-1
D: -
J: TRBJ2-1
size: -
DNA: TGTGCCAGCAGTTTCAGCAATGAGCAGTTCTTC
CDR3: CASSFSNEQFF

V: TRBV9
D: -
J: TRBJ2-1
size: -
DNA: TGTGCCAGCAGCCCCCCCGACTCCTACAATGAGCAGTTCTTC
CDR3: CASSPPDSYNEQFF

V: TRBV28
D: -
J: TRBJ2-1
size: -
DNA: TGTGCCAGCAGCCCAAGAATCGGCGGGGTCTCCTACAATGAGCAGTTCTTC
CDR3: CASSPRIGGVSYNEQFF

V: TRBV21-1
D: -
J: TRBJ2-7
size: -
DNA: TGTGCCAGCAGCAAAGGGGGGGACAGGGGTCGTGGCTACCACGAGCAGTACTTC
CDR3: CASSKGGDRGRGYHEQYF

V: TRBV30
D: TRBD2
J: TRBJ2-7
size: large
DNA: TGTGCCTGGGGACTAGCTGACTACGAGCAGTACTTC
CDR3: CAWGLADYEQYF

V: TRBV6-6
D: TRBD2
J: TRBJ2-1
size: -
DNA: TGTGCCAGCATTTTGAGCGGGAGCTCCTACAATGAGCAGTTCTTC
CDR3: CASILSGSSYNEQFF

V: TRBV30
D: TRBD2
J: TRBJ2-7
size: -
DNA: TGTGCCCAGACGCCCGTGTCCCCCGGGACTAGGATCAACGAGCAGTACTTC
CDR3: CAQTPVSPGTRINEQYF

V: TRBV5-4
D: -
J: TRBJ1-2
size: -
DNA: TGTGCCAGCAGCTTGGAAGGCAGGGGCTCGAACTATGGCTACACCTTC
CDR3: CASSLEGRGSNYGYTF

V: TRBV10-2
D: -
J: TRBJ2-7
size: -
DNA: TGCGCCAGCAGAAACCCGGGCGGCCAGAGCTCCTACGAGCAGTACTTC
CDR3: CASRNPGGQSSYEQYF

V: TRBV11-3
D: -
J: TRBJ1-1
size: -
DNA: TGTGCCAGCAGCCCGAGTGCGTACAGTGAAGCTTTCTTT
CDR3: CASSPSAYSEAFF

V: TRBV7-8
D: -
J: TRBJ1-1
size: -
DNA: TGTGCCAGCAGCTTAGGATCGAGCGGTGAAGCTTTCTTT
CDR3: CASSLGSSGEAFF

V: TRBV28
D: -
J: TRBJ1-5
size: -
DNA: TGTGCCAGCAGTCCCCCAGGGGCGGGTCAGCCCCAGCATTTT
CDR3: CASSPPGAGQPQHF

V: TRBV7-9
D: -
J: TRBJ2-1
size: once
DNA: TGTGCCAGCAGCTTAGGGCTCGGCGGGACCCTATACAATGAGCAGTTCTTC
CDR3: CASSLGLGGTLYNEQFF

V: TRBV27
D: -
J: TRBJ2-3
size: -
DNA: TGTGCCAGCAGTTTAGGGTCGACCCCGGATACGCAGTATTTT
CDR3: CASSLGSTPDTQYF

V: TRBV10-1
D: TRBD1
J: TRBJ2-5
size: -
DNA: TGCGCCAGCAGTGACAGGGGGCGCGAGACCCAGTACTTC
CDR3: CASSDRGRETQYF

V: TRBV15
D: TRBD1
J: TRBJ1-5
size: -
DNA: TGTGCCACCAGCAGAGAGGACAGGGGAAATCAGCCCCAGCATTTT
CDR3: CATSREDRGNQPQHF

V: TRBV28
D: TRBD2
J: TRBJ2-2
size: -
DNA: TGTGCCAGCGGCAGACTAGCGGGAGTTACCGGGGAGCTGTTTTTT
CDR3: CASGRLAGVTGELFF

V: TRBV11-1
D: -
J: TRBJ2-2
size: few
DNA: TGTGCCAGCAGCTTTGACCGGGAGCTGTTTTTT
CDR3: CASSFDRELFF

V: TRBV9
D: TRBD2
J: TRBJ2-2
size: -
DNA: TGTGCCAGCAGCGTAGAGGGACTAGCGGGAGTAACCGGGGAGCTGTTTTTT
CDR3: CASSVEGLAGVTGELFF

V: TRBV6-1
D: -
J: TRBJ2-4
size: -
DNA: TGTGCCAGCAGTGAAGTCTTGCGAGTAGCCAAAAACATTCAGTACTTC
CDR3: CASSEVLRVAKNIQYF

V: TRBV7-8
D: -
J: TRBJ2-1
size: -
DNA: TGTGCCAGCAGCTCCGCGTCCCTCGGAACGCAGTTCTTC
CDR3: CASSSASLGTQFF

V: TRBV15
D: TRBD2
J: TRBJ2-2
size: once
DNA: TGTGCCACCAGCTCTCGACTAGCGGGATCGAACACCGGGGAGCTGTTTTTT
CDR3: CATSSRLAGSNTGELFF

V: TRBV5-1
D: -
J: TRBJ2-3
size: -
DNA: TGCGCCAGCAGTCCTACTGTCGCAGATACGCAGTATTTT
CDR3: CASSPTVADTQYF

V: TRBV29-1
D: TRBD1
J: TRBJ2-5
size: few
DNA: TGCAGCGTAGGGGACAGGGCGGGAGCAGAGACCCAGTACTTC
CDR3: CSVGDRAGAETQYF

V: TRBV10-2
D: TRBD2
J: TRBJ2-2
size: -
DNA: TGCGCCACCTCAAAGACTCAGACGGCGCTAGCGGCGAACACCGGGGAGCTGTTTTTT
CDR3: CATSKTQTALAANTGELFF

V: TRBV5-4
D: -
J: TRBJ2-5
size: -
DNA: TGTGCCAGCAGCTTGGAAATGGGCTTACAAGAGACCCAGTACTTC
CDR3: CASSLEMGLQETQYF

V: TRBV4-1
D: -
J: TRBJ2-7
size: few
DNA: TGCGCCAGCAGCCAAGAGTCAGGGTCCGAGCAGTACTTC
CDR3: CASSQESGSEQYF

V: TRBV6-1
D: -
J: TRBJ2-7
size: -
DNA: TGTGCCAGCAGTGAACGGACAGGGGGACTAGCGGCCGAGGGGGAGTCCTACGAGCAGTACTTC
CDR3: CASSERTGGLAAEGESYEQYF

V: TRBV5-1
D: -
J: TRBJ2-1
size: -
DNA: TGCGCCAGCAGCTTGGTGCCGGGTAGCTCCTACAATGAGCAGTTCTTC
CDR3: CASSLVPGSSYNEQFF

V: TRBV9
D: -
J: TRBJ2-3
size: once
DNA: TGTGCCAGCAGCGTAGCGACCATTTCCACAGATACGCAGTATTTT
CDR3: CASSVATISTDTQYF

V: TRBV5-6
D: -
J: TRBJ2-3
size: -
DNA: TGTGCCAGCAGCTTGCACGGAAAAAGCACAGATACGCAGTATTTT
CDR3: CASSLHGKSTDTQYF

V: TRBV4-1
D: -
J: TRBJ2-3
size: -
DNA: TGCGCCAGCAGCCAGAATCAACTAGATACGCAGTATTTT
CDR3: CASSQNQLDTQYF

V: TRBV7-8
D: -
J: TRBJ1-2
size: -
DNA: TGTGCCAGCAGCTTAGGGCCCGTTAGGGGCTACACCTTC
CDR3: CASSLGPVRGYTF

V: TRBV29-1
D: -
J: TRBJ2-7
size: -
DNA: TGCAGCGTCAAGGGGTTGGCGTACGAGCAGTACTTC
CDR3: CSVKGLAYEQYF